What follows is one T cell receptor beta chain and its context. These data come from a study of T cell changes during pregnancy in multiple sclerosis. Some clones are missing from TCRdb's copy, which holds only in-frame ones; the method was immunoSEQ multiplex PCR. The sample lists roughly 40,000 clones; about 92% were seen once. This CDR3 spans 14 amino acids. CDR1 and CDR2 from the germline V gene are SGHDT and YYEEEE. Trimming shortened V by 0 bases and J by 6 bases, and 12 bases separated the two germline ends. The starting material was peripheral blood, obtained before pregnancy. The receptor's source is a female donor with multiple sclerosis, enrolled in a pregnancy study. The genes are TRBV5-6 and TRBJ1-1; a weak D match, TRBD1 (5 bases). The CDR3 sequence: CASSLAGGLAEAFF. CDR3 DNA: TGTGCCAGCAGCTTGGCCGGGGGATTGGCTGAAGCTTTCTTT.